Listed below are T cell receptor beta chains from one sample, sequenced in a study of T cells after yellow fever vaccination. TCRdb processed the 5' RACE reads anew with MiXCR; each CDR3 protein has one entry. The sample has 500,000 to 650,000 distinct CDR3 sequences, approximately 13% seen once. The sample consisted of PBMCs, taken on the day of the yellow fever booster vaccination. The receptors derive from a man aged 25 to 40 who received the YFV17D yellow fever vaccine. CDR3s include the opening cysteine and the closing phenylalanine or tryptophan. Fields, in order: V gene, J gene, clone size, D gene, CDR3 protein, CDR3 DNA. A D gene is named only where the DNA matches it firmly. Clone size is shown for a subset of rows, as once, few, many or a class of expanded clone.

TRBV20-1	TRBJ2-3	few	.	CSASPAGADTQYF	TGCAGTGCTAGTCCTGCGGGCGCAGATACGCAGTATTTT
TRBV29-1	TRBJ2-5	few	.	CSVLQGQETQYF	TGCAGCGTTCTGCAGGGTCAAGAGACCCAGTACTTC
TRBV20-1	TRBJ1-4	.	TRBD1	CSAGQGLTNEKLFF	TGCAGTGCGGGACAGGGCTTAACTAATGAAAAACTGTTTTTT
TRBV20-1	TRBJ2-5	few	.	CSARDQAGSGETQYF	TGCAGTGCTAGAGATCAGGCAGGGTCAGGTGAGACCCAGTACTTC
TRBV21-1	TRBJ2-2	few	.	CASRGAQGGAPGELFF	TGTGCCAGCAGGGGAGCACAGGGAGGGGCACCCGGGGAGCTGTTTTTT
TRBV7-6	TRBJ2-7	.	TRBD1	CASSFAPGQGSHEQYF	TGTGCCAGCAGCTTTGCCCCGGGACAGGGTTCCCACGAGCAGTACTTC
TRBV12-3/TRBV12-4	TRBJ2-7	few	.	CASSLWDANYEQYF	TGTGCCAGCAGTTTATGGGACGCCAACTACGAGCAGTACTTC
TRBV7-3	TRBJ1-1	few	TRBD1	CASSSDRLNTEAFF	TGTGCCAGCAGCTCGGACAGGTTGAACACTGAAGCTTTCTTT
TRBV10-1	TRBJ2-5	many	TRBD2	CASSPQPGGETQYF	TGCGCCAGCAGTCCACAGCCGGGGGGTGAGACCCAGTACTTC
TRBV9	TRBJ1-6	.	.	CASSRETKDSPLHF	TGTGCCAGCAGCCGAGAGACAAAAGATTCACCCCTCCACTTT
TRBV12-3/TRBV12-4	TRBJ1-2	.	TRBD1	CASKRDRGGGGYTF	TGTGCCAGCAAGAGGGACAGGGGTGGCGGTGGCTACACCTTC
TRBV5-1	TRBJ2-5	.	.	CASSWYQGPQETQYF	TGCGCCAGCAGCTGGTATCAGGGACCCCAAGAGACCCAGTACTTC
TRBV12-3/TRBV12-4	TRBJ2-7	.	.	CASHRAGLGSYEQYF	TGTGCCAGCCACAGGGCAGGTTTGGGCTCCTACGAGCAGTACTTC
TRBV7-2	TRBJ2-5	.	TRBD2	CASSLAGTSRSKGTQYF	TGTGCCAGCAGCTTAGCTGGGACTAGCAGGAGCAAAGGGACCCAGTACTTC
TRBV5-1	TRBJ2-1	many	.	CASSLTQGVYNEQFF	TGCGCCAGCAGCTTGACACAGGGAGTCTACAATGAGCAGTTCTTC
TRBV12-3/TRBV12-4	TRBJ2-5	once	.	CASSLLATQETQYF	TGTGCCAGCAGTCTTTTAGCGACCCAAGAGACCCAGTACTTC
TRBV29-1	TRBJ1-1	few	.	CSVELGSVTEAFF	TGCAGCGTTGAATTGGGCAGTGTCACTGAAGCTTTCTTT
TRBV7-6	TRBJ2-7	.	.	CASSFVPYEQYF	TGTGCCAGCAGCTTTGTCCCTTACGAGCAGTACTTC
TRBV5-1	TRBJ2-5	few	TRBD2	CASSLGQRGPQETQYF	TGCGCCAGCAGCTTGGGCCAGCGGGGGCCCCAAGAGACCCAGTACTTC
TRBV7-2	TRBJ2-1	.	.	CASSSQSDEQFF	TGTGCCAGCAGCTCCCAGAGCGATGAGCAGTTCTTC
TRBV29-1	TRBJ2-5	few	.	CSVERMPTGSQETQYF	TGCAGCGTTGAAAGGATGCCCACAGGAAGCCAAGAGACCCAGTACTTC
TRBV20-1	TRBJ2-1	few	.	CTSEISYNEQFF	TGCACTTCGGAAATCTCCTACAATGAGCAGTTCTTC
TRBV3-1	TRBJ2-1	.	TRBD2	CASSRGGALNNEQFF	TGTGCCAGCAGCCGGGGAGGGGCCCTCAACAATGAGCAGTTCTTC
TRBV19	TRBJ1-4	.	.	CASSISVRGGEEKLFF	TGTGCCAGTAGTATATCGGTTCGGGGAGGAGAAGAAAAACTGTTTTTT